The rows below give T cell receptor beta chains drawn from one sample of a study of blood T cell repertoires in COVID-19. Repertoires were generated with immunoSEQ multiplex PCR, while TCRdb's copy carries only in-frame clones and drops some. The repertoire holds 190,000 or so clones, about 88% seen once, with 2.5% to 3.5% in the top ten. The source material was peripheral blood. Receptors were obtained from a man aged 40-49 years with active or convalescent COVID-19. CDR3s include the opening cysteine and the closing phenylalanine or tryptophan. A D gene is named only where the DNA matches it firmly. Size values are once, few and many counts, or a class for expanded clones, and some rows have none.

clone size,J gene,V gene,D gene,CDR3 DNA,CDR3 protein
-,TRBJ1-5,TRBV24-1,TRBD1,TGTGCCACCGGGGACAGGACAGATCAGCCCCAGCATTTT,CATGDRTDQPQHF
-,TRBJ1-4,TRBV18,TRBD1,TGTGCCAGCTCACCACGGGACAGTAATGAAAAACTGTTTTTT,CASSPRDSNEKLFF
-,TRBJ1-1,TRBV27,-,TGTGCCAGCAGTTCGCTGGGGGGGCTTGAAGCTTTCTTT,CASSSLGGLEAFF
once,TRBJ2-7,TRBV3-1/TRBV3-2,TRBD1,TGTGCCAGCAGTCAAACTGACAGGGGACCCTACGAGCAGTACTTC,CASSQTDRGPYEQYF
-,TRBJ2-3,TRBV27,TRBD2,TGTGCCAGCAGTTCCGGGGTAGCGGGGGTCACAGATACGCAGTATTTT,CASSSGVAGVTDTQYF
few,TRBJ1-5,TRBV18,TRBD1,TGTGCCAGCTCACCAGGAGGGGGCGGACAGCCCCAGCATTTT,CASSPGGGGQPQHF
-,TRBJ1-5,TRBV5-4,TRBD1,TGTGCCAGCAGCCCGGGACAGGGAGATCAGCCCCAGCATTTT,CASSPGQGDQPQHF
once,TRBJ1-4,TRBV7-2,TRBD1,TGTGCCAGCAGCTTAGACAGGGGTAATGAAAAACTGTTTTTT,CASSLDRGNEKLFF
-,TRBJ1-5,TRBV15,-,TGTGCCACCAGCAGAGGGCTGGGCAATCAGCCCCAGCATTTT,CATSRGLGNQPQHF
-,TRBJ2-2,TRBV7-2,TRBD2,TGTGCCAGCAGCCGTCCGGGACTAGCGGCGACCGGGGAGCTGTTTTTT,CASSRPGLAATGELFF
few,TRBJ1-2,TRBV9,TRBD1,TGTGCCAGCAGCGACACAGGGGCAGCTAGCTATGGCTACACCTTC,CASSDTGAASYGYTF
-,TRBJ2-2,TRBV20-1,-,TGCAGTGCTAGTAATACGAACACCGGGGAGCTGTTTTTT,CSASNTNTGELFF
-,TRBJ1-5,TRBV28,TRBD1,TGTGCCAGCAGGCAGGGGGATCAGCCCCAGCATTTT,CASRQGDQPQHF
-,TRBJ1-2,TRBV6-5,-,TGTGCCAGCAGATTACAGGCGGGGGCCGACTATGGCTACACCTTC,CASRLQAGADYGYTF
once,TRBJ2-1,TRBV11-2,TRBD1,TGTGCCAGCAGCCTAACCAGCGGACAGGGAGTCTACAGTGAGCAGTTCTTC,CASSLTSGQGVYSEQFF
-,TRBJ1-6,TRBV6-5,-,TGTGCCAGCAGGCCGGGGGGGATTAATTCACCCCTCCACTTT,CASRPGGINSPLHF
-,TRBJ1-5,TRBV19,-,TGTGCCAGTAGTATAGATCTCACAGAAAATCAGCCCCAGCATTTT,CASSIDLTENQPQHF
few,TRBJ1-6,TRBV7-6,TRBD1,TGTGCCAGCAGCACGGCTTCAGGGGGCAATTCACCCCTCCACTTT,CASSTASGGNSPLHF
once,TRBJ2-1,TRBV20-1,TRBD2,TGCAGTGCTAGTAATCGGGGGGGCCTTTACAATGAGCAGTTCTTC,CSASNRGGLYNEQFF
once,TRBJ2-5,TRBV30,TRBD1,TGTGCCTGGAGTGGGTTACAGGGGAAGCTAGAGACCCAGTACTTC,CAWSGLQGKLETQYF
-,TRBJ2-2,TRBV24-1,TRBD2,TGTGCCACCAGTGATTCTAGCGGGGTCAACACCGGGGAGCTGTTTTTT,CATSDSSGVNTGELFF
-,TRBJ2-2,TRBV9,-,TGTGCCAGCAGCGTACATTTGCTAAAGAGAGGCGGGGAGCTGTTTTTT,CASSVHLLKRGGELFF
few,TRBJ1-5,TRBV5-1,-,TGCGCCAGCAGCTTGACAGGGTTGAGTAGTCAGCCCCAGCATTTT,CASSLTGLSSQPQHF
few,TRBJ2-2,TRBV5-8,TRBD1,TGTGCCAGCAGCCCGGGACAGGGCTTTGAGGAGCTGTTTTTT,CASSPGQGFEELFF
-,TRBJ2-1,TRBV27,TRBD1,TGTGCCAGCAGTGTAACCGGGACAGGGTTCCATGAGCAGTTCTTC,CASSVTGTGFHEQFF
-,TRBJ1-6,TRBV7-3,TRBD1,TGTGCCAGCACCAACCGGACAGGGCCTAATTCACCCCTCCACTTT,CASTNRTGPNSPLHF
-,TRBJ1-5,TRBV2,TRBD1,TGTGCCAGCAGTGGACAGGGGCCGCCCCAGCATTTT,CASSGQGPPQHF
-,TRBJ1-3,TRBV7-3,-,TGTGCCAGCAGCTTACAAAAGGGGAACACCATATATTTT,CASSLQKGNTIYF
-,TRBJ2-2,TRBV19,TRBD2,TGTGCCAGTAGTTCCCTAGCGGAACCCACCGGGGAGCTGTTTTTT,CASSSLAEPTGELFF
-,TRBJ1-5,TRBV7-9,-,TGTGCCAGCAGCTTAGGATCAGGGCATGGAGCCCAGCATTTT,CASSLGSGHGAQHF
-,TRBJ2-2,TRBV5-1,-,TGCGCCAGCAGGGGCCAGGCCCCCACCGGGGAGCTGTTTTTT,CASRGQAPTGELFF
once,TRBJ1-3,TRBV6-6,-,TGTGCCAGCAGCGCCCCCCGGGAGACTGGAAACACCATATATTTT,CASSAPRETGNTIYF
-,TRBJ2-1,TRBV20-1,-,TGCAGTGCTAGAATCGGGAGTGAGCAGTTCTTC,CSARIGSEQFF
-,TRBJ1-4,TRBV14,-,TGTGCCAGCAGCCCGCGTGCAACTAATGAAAAACTGTTTTTT,CASSPRATNEKLFF
-,TRBJ2-1,TRBV2,-,TGTGCCAGCAGGTACGGGACCTACAATGAGCAGTTCTTC,CASRYGTYNEQFF
-,TRBJ2-3,TRBV28,TRBD2,TGTGCCAGCAGGCCGACAGCGGGAACAGATACGCAGTATTTT,CASRPTAGTDTQYF
-,TRBJ2-7,TRBV7-6,TRBD1,TGTGCCAGCCGACCGACAGGGGGGTACGAGCAGTACTTC,CASRPTGGYEQYF
-,TRBJ1-2,TRBV6-5,TRBD1,TGTGCCAGCAATTCAGGGACAGGGAACGGCTACACCTTC,CASNSGTGNGYTF
-,TRBJ2-1,TRBV9,TRBD2,TGTGCCAGCAGCGTAGCTAGCGGGGTTTACAATGAGCAGTTCTTC,CASSVASGVYNEQFF
-,TRBJ2-3,TRBV29-1,TRBD1,TGCAGCGAATCGAACAGGGGTTCATCATCAGATACGCAGTATTTT,CSESNRGSSSDTQYF
-,TRBJ2-3,TRBV19,-,TGTGCCAGTAGTATATCTCAAGCGAGGAACACAGATACGCAGTATTTT,CASSISQARNTDTQYF